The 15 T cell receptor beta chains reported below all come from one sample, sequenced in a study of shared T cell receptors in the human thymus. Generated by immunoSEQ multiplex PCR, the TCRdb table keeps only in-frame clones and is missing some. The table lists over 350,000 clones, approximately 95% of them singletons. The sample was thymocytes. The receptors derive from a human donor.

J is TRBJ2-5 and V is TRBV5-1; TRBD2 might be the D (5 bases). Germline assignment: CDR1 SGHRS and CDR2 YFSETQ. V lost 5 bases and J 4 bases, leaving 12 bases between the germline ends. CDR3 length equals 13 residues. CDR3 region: CASRPLAGETQYF. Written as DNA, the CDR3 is TGCGCCAGCAGACCGTTGGCGGGAGAGACCCAGTACTTC.

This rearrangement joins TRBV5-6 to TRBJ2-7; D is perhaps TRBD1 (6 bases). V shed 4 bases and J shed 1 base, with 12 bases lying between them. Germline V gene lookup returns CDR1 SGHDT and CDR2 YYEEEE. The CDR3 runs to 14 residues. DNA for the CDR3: TGTGCCAGCAGCCCTCAGGGGATTTCCTACGAGCAGTACTTC. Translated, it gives CASSPQGISYEQYF.

The CDR3 bases are TGTGCCAGCAGTTTATACAGGGGGTCTGGGGCCAACGTCCTGACTTTC. Translation: CASSLYRGSGANVLTF. The chain carries TRBV27 and TRBJ2-6; 8 nucleotides align to TRBD1. The germline gives CDR1 MNHEY, CDR2 SMNVEV (reference sequence). V lost 1 base to trimming and J lost 1 base; unmatched junction nucleotides: 0. CDR3 size: 16 residues.

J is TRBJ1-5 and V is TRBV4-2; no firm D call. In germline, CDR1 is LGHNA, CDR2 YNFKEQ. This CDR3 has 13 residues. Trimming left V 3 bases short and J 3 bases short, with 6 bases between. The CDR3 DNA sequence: TGTGCCAGCAGCCAGAGGGTCAATCAGCCCCAGCATTTT. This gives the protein CASSQRVNQPQHF.

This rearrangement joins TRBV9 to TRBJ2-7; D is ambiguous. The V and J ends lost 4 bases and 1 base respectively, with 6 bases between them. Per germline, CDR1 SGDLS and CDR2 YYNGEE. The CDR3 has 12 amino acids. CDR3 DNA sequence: TGTGCCAGCAGCCCCAATTCCTACGAGCAGTACTTC. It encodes CASSPNSYEQYF.

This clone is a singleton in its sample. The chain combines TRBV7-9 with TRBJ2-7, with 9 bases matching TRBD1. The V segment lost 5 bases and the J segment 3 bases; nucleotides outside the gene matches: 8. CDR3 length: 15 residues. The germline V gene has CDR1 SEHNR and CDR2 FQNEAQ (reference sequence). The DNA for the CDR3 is TGTGCCAGCAGCCTCGCCGGGACAGGGTTCTACGAGCAGTACTTC. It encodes CASSLAGTGFYEQYF.

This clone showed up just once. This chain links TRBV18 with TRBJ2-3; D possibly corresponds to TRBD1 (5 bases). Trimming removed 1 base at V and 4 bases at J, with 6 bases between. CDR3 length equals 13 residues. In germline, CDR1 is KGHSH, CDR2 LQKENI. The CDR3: CASSPRGADTQYF. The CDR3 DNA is TGTGCCAGCTCACCACGGGGCGCAGATACGCAGTATTTT.

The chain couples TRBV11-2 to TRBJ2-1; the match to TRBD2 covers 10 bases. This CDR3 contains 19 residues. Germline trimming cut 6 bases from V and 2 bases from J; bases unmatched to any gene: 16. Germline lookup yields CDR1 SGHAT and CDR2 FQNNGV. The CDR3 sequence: CASRGRSSGSQNAYNEQFF. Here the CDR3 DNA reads TGTGCCAGCAGAGGTAGGTCTAGCGGGAGTCAAAATGCCTACAATGAGCAGTTCTTC.

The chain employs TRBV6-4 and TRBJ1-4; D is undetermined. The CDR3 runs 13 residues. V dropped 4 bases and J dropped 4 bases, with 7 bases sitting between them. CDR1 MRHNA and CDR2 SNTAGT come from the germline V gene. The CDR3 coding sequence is TGTGCCAGCAGTGCTCTACTTAATGAAAAACTGTTTTTT. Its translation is CASSALLNEKLFF.

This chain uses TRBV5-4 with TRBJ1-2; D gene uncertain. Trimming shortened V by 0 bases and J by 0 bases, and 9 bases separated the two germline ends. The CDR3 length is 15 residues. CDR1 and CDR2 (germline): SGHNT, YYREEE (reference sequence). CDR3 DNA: TGTGCCAGCAGCTTGGGAGGCGTTTCTAACTATGGCTACACCTTC. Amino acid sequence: CASSLGGVSNYGYTF.

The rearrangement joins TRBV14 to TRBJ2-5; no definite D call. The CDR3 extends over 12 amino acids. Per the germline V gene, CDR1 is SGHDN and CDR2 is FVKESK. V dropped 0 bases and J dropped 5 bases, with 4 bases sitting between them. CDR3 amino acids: CASSQDNETQYF. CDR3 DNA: TGTGCCAGCAGCCAAGATAACGAGACCCAGTACTTC.

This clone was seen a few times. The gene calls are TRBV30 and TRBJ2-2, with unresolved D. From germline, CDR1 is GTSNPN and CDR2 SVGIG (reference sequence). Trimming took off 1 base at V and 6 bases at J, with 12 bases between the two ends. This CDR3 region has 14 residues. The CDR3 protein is CAWSDPAWAGELFF. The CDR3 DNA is TGTGCCTGGAGTGATCCAGCGTGGGCCGGGGAGCTGTTTTTT.

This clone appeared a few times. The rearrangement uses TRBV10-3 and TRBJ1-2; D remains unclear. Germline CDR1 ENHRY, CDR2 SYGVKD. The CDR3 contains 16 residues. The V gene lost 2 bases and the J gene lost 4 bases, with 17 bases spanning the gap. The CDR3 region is CAISESYLGLTYGYTF. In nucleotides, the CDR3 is TGTGCCATCAGTGAGAGTTATTTAGGGCTTACCTATGGCTACACCTTC.

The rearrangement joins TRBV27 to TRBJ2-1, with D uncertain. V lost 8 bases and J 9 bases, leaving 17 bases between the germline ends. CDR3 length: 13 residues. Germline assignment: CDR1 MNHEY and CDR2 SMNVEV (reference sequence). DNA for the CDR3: TGTGCCAGCTCCTCGACGGAGTTCGGTGAGCAGTTCTTC. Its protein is CASSSTEFGEQFF.

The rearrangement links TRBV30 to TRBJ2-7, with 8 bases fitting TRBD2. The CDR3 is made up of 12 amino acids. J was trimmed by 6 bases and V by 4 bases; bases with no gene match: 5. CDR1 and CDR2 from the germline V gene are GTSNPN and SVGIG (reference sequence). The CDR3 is CAWNVAGLEQYF. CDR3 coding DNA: TGTGCCTGGAACGTAGCGGGGCTCGAGCAGTACTTC.